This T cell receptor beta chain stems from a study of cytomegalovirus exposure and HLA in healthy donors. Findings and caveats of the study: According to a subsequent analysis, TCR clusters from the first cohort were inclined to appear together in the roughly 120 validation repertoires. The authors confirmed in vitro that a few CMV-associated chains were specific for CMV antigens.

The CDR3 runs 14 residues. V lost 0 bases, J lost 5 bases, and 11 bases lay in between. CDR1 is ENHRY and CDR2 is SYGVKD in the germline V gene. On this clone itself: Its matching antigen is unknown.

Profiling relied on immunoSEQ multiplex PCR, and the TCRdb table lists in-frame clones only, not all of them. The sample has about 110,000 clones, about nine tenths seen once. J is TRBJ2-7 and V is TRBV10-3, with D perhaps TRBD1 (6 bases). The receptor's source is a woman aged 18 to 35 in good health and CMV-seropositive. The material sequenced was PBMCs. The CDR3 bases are TGTGCCATCAGTGAGTCGGGCAGGGGTAACGAGCAGTACGTC. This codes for CAISESGRGNEQYV.